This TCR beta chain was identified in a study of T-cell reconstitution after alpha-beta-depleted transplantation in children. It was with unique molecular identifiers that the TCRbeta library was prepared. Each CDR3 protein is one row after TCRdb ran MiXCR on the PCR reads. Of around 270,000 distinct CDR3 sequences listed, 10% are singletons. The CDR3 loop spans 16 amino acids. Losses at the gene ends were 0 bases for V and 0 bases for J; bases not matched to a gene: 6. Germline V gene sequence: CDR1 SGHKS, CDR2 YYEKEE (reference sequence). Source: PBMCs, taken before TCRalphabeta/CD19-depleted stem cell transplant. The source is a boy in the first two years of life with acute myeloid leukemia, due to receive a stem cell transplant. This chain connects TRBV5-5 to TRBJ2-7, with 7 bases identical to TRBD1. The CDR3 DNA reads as TGTGCCAGCAGCTTGGGTCTCCGGGACAGCTCCTACGAGCAGTACTTC. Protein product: CASSLGLRDSSYEQYF.